Described below is a single T cell receptor beta chain sequence and its context. Residents of about two dozen US areas, aged about 18 to 100 years, made up the participants. This CDR3 contains 14 residues. J lost 8 bases, V lost 3 bases, and 6 bases had no gene match. From germline, CDR1 is SGHDT and CDR2 YYEEEE. The record originates from a study of blood T cell repertoires in COVID-19. Clones were read by immunoSEQ multiplex PCR, and TCRdb kept only the in-frame ones, dropping some. The sample includes hundreds of thousands of clones, 86% of them seen just once. The chain uses TRBV5-6 and TRBJ1-4; 8 nucleotides agree with TRBD1. The sequenced sample was PBMCs or T cells enriched from blood (not recorded which). This clonotype was sampled from a woman aged 25 to 39 who had been exposed to COVID-19. The CDR3, as DNA: TGTGCCAGCAGCTCCCAGGGGGCGAGCGAAAAACTGTTTTTT. Encoded protein: CASSSQGASEKLFF.